A single sample gave rise to the 30 T cell receptor beta chains below, sequenced in a study of post-analysis software for immune sequencing data. Overall study findings and caveats: About five TRBV segments (TRBV5-6, TRBV5-1 and TRBV20-1 among them) occurred more frequently in patients than in controls.

The library was made from cDNA and included unique molecular identifiers. TCRdb independently ran MiXCR on the PCR reads; one entry per CDR3 protein. The table includes hundreds of thousands of distinct CDR3 sequences, about 50% detected once. No antigen is known for these receptors. What was sequenced was blood. Every receptor here comes from a girl aged 10 to 17 with multiple sclerosis.

The chain combines TRBV5-1 with TRBJ2-5, with 8 bases fitting TRBD1. Germline lookup yields CDR1 SGHRS and CDR2 YFSETQ. J lost 9 bases, V lost 4 bases, and 8 bases had no gene match. This CDR3 has 13 amino acids. The chain's CDR3 is CASSALQGGPQYF. The CDR3 nucleotides are TGCGCCAGCAGCGCGCTACAGGGGGGTCCCCAGTACTTC. The full variable domain, its missing parts supplied by reference TRBV5-1 and TRBJ2-5, is KAGVTQTPRYLIKTRGQQVTLSCSPISGHRSVSWYQQTPGQGLQFLFEYFSETQRNKGNFPGRFSGRQFSNSRSEMNVSTLELGDSALYLCASSALQGGPQYFGPGTRLLVL.

CDR3 region: CASSLNRGRIDGYTF. The CDR3 region has the DNA TGCGCCAGCAGCTTAAACAGGGGGCGGATTGATGGCTACACCTTC. This chain links TRBV5-1 with TRBJ1-2; 9 bases align to TRBD1. Germline CDR1 and CDR2: SGHRS and YFSETQ. The CDR3 is 15 residues long. V lost 2 bases to trimming and J lost 6 bases; unmatched junction nucleotides: 8.

V gene TRBV7-2 combines with J gene TRBJ2-7, with D possibly matching TRBD2 (5 bases). The CDR3 is made up of 15 amino acids. Germline V gene sequence: CDR1 SGHTA, CDR2 FQGNSA. With 6 bases removed from V and 2 bases from J, the gap between germline ends came to 17 bases. The CDR3 DNA reads TGTGCCAGCAGTCAACCCCTGCCGGGAACCTACGAGCAGTACTTC. Protein: CASSQPLPGTYEQYF.

This sequence joins TRBV29-1 and TRBJ2-7; 12 bases map to TRBD2. Trimming cost V 5 bases and J 5 bases; bases outside gene matches: 4. Germline V gene lookup returns CDR1 SQVTM and CDR2 ANQGSEA. This CDR3 has 13 residues. This chain's CDR3 is CSVLGLAGDEQYF. In nucleotides, the CDR3 is TGCAGCGTTCTGGGACTAGCGGGTGACGAGCAGTACTTC.

The chain is built from TRBV5-1 and TRBJ2-3; D is unresolved. The CDR3 has 12 amino acids. The V end lost 0 bases, the J end lost 7 bases, and 6 bases lay between the germline ends. Germline values: CDR1 SGHRS, CDR2 YFSETQ. CDR3 coding DNA: TGCGCCAGCAGCTTGGCCCCGTATACGCAGTATTTT. Amino acids: CASSLAPYTQYF. Looking up the rest from reference TRBV5-1 and TRBJ2-3 gives the full variable domain: KAGVTQTPRYLIKTRGQQVTLSCSPISGHRSVSWYQQTPGQGLQFLFEYFSETQRNKGNFPGRFSGRQFSNSRSEMNVSTLELGDSALYLCASSLAPYTQYFGPGTRLTVL.

The chain uses TRBV4-1 and TRBJ1-5, with 10 bases fitting TRBD1. V dropped 6 bases and J dropped 7; count of bases not matched to a gene: 6. The CDR3 loop spans 14 amino acids. CDR1 is MGHRA and CDR2 is YSYEKL in the germline V gene. CDR3 sequence: CASRTGGEGQPQHF. The CDR3 bases are TGCGCCAGCAGGACAGGGGGCGAAGGGCAGCCCCAGCATTTT.

This clonotype was detected only a few times. The chain recombines TRBV6-1 with TRBJ2-7; D remains ambiguous. V lost 6 bases and J 2 bases, leaving 8 bases between the germline ends. The CDR3 consists of 12 residues. Germline CDR1 is MNHNS and CDR2 is SASEGT. The CDR3 reads CASRGSAYEQYF. As DNA, the CDR3 is TGTGCCAGCAGGGGCAGTGCCTACGAGCAGTACTTC.

This clonotype occurred a few times. This chain connects TRBV2 to TRBJ1-1; 9 positions match TRBD1. CDR3 length equals 20 residues. The J segment lost 0 bases and the V segment lost 3 bases, leaving 17 bases of the junction unmatched. The V gene's germline CDR1 is SNHLY and CDR2 FYNNEI. The CDR3 is CASSEPGQGPPGNLNTEAFF. In nucleotides, the CDR3 is TGTGCCAGCAGTGAGCCGGGACAGGGACCCCCTGGGAATTTGAACACTGAAGCTTTCTTT.

The chain couples TRBV3-1 to TRBJ2-7; D unresolved. The J call may not be correct, given that the DNA end is closer to TRBJ2-4. Germline values: CDR1 LGHDT, CDR2 YNNKEL (reference sequence). The CDR3 has 16 amino acids. The CDR3 spells CASSQGLGSWNNIQYF. DNA of the CDR3: TGTGCCAGCAGCCAAGGCCTGGGCAGTTGGAACAACATTCAGTACTTC.

V gene TRBV29-1 combines with J gene TRBJ2-3; 9 nucleotides line up with TRBD1. There are 13 residues in the CDR3. The V segment lost 5 bases and the J segment 5 bases; nucleotides outside the gene matches: 5. Germline V gives CDR1 SQVTM, CDR2 ANQGSEA. The CDR3 DNA is TGCAGCGTTCAAGGGACAGGGAGAGATACGCAGTATTTT. Protein product: CSVQGTGRDTQYF.

This sequence joins TRBV9 and TRBJ2-3, with 9 bases fitting TRBD1. This CDR3 has 16 amino acids. V lost 2 bases, J lost 4 bases, and 8 bases stayed unmatched. Germline V lookup: CDR1 SGDLS, CDR2 YYNGEE. DNA of the CDR3: TGTGCCAGCAGCGTGCGGACAGGGGTCGTCTCAGATACGCAGTATTTT. Translated, it gives CASSVRTGVVSDTQYF.

The chain carries TRBV5-1 and TRBJ2-7; D call uncertain. Germline V CDR1 and CDR2: SGHRS, YFSETQ. The CDR3 contains 14 residues. The V and J ends lost 4 bases and 1 base respectively, with 12 bases between them. The CDR3 DNA is TGCGCCAGCAGCGGTTCCTCCACTTCCTACGAGCAGTACTTC. It yields the protein CASSGSSTSYEQYF.

This CDR3 is CATSRGSGRPYEQYF. In nucleotides, the CDR3 is TGTGCCACCAGCAGAGGAAGCGGGAGGCCCTACGAGCAGTACTTC. The V gene is TRBV15, the J gene TRBJ2-7; 9 bases map to TRBD2. J gave up 2 bases and V 1 base, and 3 bases lay outside the gene matches. The CDR3 spans 15 residues. CDR1 is LNHNV and CDR2 is YYDKDF in the germline V gene (reference sequence).

The chain carries TRBV12-3 or TRBV12-4 and TRBJ1-1; a possible D gene is TRBD1 (5 bases). The CDR3 sequence is 12 residues long. V lost 8 bases and J lost 13, with 20 bases in between. The CDR3 loop reads CASLRAPGEGFF. CDR3 nucleotides: TGTGCCAGCCTCCGAGCCCCGGGGGAGGGTTTCTTT.

The sample holds a few counts of this clonotype. The J gene is TRBJ2-7, the V gene TRBV6-2 or TRBV6-3; 10 nucleotides line up with TRBD1. This CDR3 has 18 residues. Germline CDR1 and CDR2: MNHEY and SVGEGT. V shed 4 bases, J shed 1 base, and the junction held 13 bases outside the gene matches. This CDR3 reads CASSWTNTRDRGSYEQYF. The CDR3 DNA is TGTGCCAGCAGTTGGACGAATACTCGGGACAGGGGTTCCTACGAGCAGTACTTC.

The chain recombines TRBV7-3 with TRBJ2-1, with 11 bases lining up with TRBD2. There are 16 residues in the CDR3. Germline lookup yields CDR1 SGHTA and CDR2 FQGTGA. V was clipped by 2 bases and J by 5 bases; unmatched bases: 5. The CDR3, as DNA: TGTGCCAGCAGCTTATCCCCGACTAGCGGGGACAATGAGCAGTTCTTC. It codes for CASSLSPTSGDNEQFF.

This chain links TRBV3-1 with TRBJ1-2; no definite D call. CDR1 and CDR2 (germline): LGHDT, YNNKEL (reference sequence). CDR3 length: 15 amino acids. V shed 0 bases and J shed 7 bases, with 15 bases lying between them. CDR3 sequence (DNA): TGTGCCAGCAGCCAAGAAGAATCCGGATGGGGTGGCTACACCTTC. Encoded protein: CASSQEESGWGGYTF.

The V gene is TRBV11-1, the J gene TRBJ2-3; D is ambiguous. The CDR3 has 13 residues. V gave up 5 bases and J gave up 0 bases, with 6 bases separating them. CDR1 is SGHAT, CDR2 FQDESV, per germline (reference sequence). CDR3 sequence: CASSQLSTDTQYF. Written as DNA, the CDR3 is TGTGCCAGCAGCCAGCTGAGCACAGATACGCAGTATTTT.

The gene calls are TRBV18 and TRBJ1-5; maybe TRBD1 (5 bases). This CDR3 has 13 residues. Trimming shortened V by 2 bases and J by 7 bases, and 9 bases separated the two germline ends. CDR1 and CDR2 (germline): KGHSH, LQKENI. CDR3 amino acids: CASSPERGQPQHF. In DNA, the CDR3 is TGTGCCAGCTCACCAGAAAGGGGACAGCCCCAGCATTTT. Using reference TRBV18 and TRBJ1-5 for the parts outside the CDR3, the full variable domain is NAGVMQNPRHLVRRRGQEARLRCSPMKGHSHVYWYRQLPEEGLKFMVYLQKENIIDESGMPKERFSAEFPKEGPSILRIQQVVRGDSAAYFCASSPERGQPQHFGDGTRLSIL.

The rearrangement uses TRBV7-2 and TRBJ2-1; 7 bases are shared with TRBD2. The CDR3 runs 17 residues. V lost 4 bases and J lost 3; bases outside the gene matches: 12. Germline V gene data show CDR1 as SGHTA and CDR2 as FQGNSA. Here the CDR3 reads CASSSPPLAVGYNEQFF. For the CDR3, the DNA is TGTGCCAGCAGCTCACCCCCCCTAGCGGTGGGCTACAATGAGCAGTTCTTC.

J is TRBJ1-5 and V is TRBV6-4; D call uncertain. TRBJ2-3 explains the end of the DNA better; the J call may be wrong. The germline gives CDR1 MRHNA, CDR2 SNTAGT. This CDR3 has 13 residues. The CDR3 reads CASSDSKLDTQYF. The CDR3 bases are TGTGCCAGCAGTGATTCTAAGCTAGATACGCAGTATTTT.

V is TRBV12-5 and J is TRBJ1-2; D gene unclear. Trimming shortened V by 0 bases and J by 4 bases, and 6 bases separated the two germline ends. The CDR3 has 13 residues. Germline V gene sequence: CDR1 LGHNT, CDR2 FRNRAP. DNA of the CDR3: TGTGCTAGTGGTTTGGTCTCCACCTATGGCTACACCTTC. Amino acids: CASGLVSTYGYTF. Looking up the rest from reference TRBV12-5 and TRBJ1-2 gives the full variable domain: DARVTQTPRHKVTEMGQEVTMRCQPILGHNTVFWYRQTMMQGLELLAYFRNRAPLDDSGMPKDRFSAEMPDATLATLKIQPSEPRDSAVYFCASGLVSTYGYTFGSGTRLTVV.

V gene TRBV20-1 combines with J gene TRBJ2-5, with TRBD2 as a possible D gene (6 bases). Judging by the DNA end, TRBJ2-7 fits better; the J call may be wrong. There are 14 residues in the CDR3. From germline, CDR1 is DFQATT and CDR2 SNEGSKA (reference sequence). CDR3 residues: CSAPHSGGTYEQYF. The CDR3 DNA reads TGCAGTGCCCCCCATAGTGGGGGGACGTACGAGCAGTACTTC.

This clonotype was seen a handful of times. V is TRBV4-1 and J is TRBJ2-1, with 13 bases lining up with TRBD2. CDR3 length equals 16 residues. Germline assignment: CDR1 MGHRA and CDR2 YSYEKL. Trimming took 4 bases from V and 5 from J; bases not matched to a gene: 5. CDR3: CASSPRGLAGNNEQFF. CDR3 DNA sequence: TGCGCCAGCAGCCCTAGGGGACTAGCGGGGAACAATGAGCAGTTCTTC.

This clonotype was observed a few times. The chain links TRBV3-1 to TRBJ1-2; D is uncertain. V was clipped by 0 bases and J by 2 bases, with 10 bases between them. This CDR3 region has 15 residues. Germline CDR1 is LGHDT and CDR2 is YNNKEL (reference sequence). This CDR3 is CASSQDAAGNYGYTF. DNA for the CDR3: TGTGCCAGCAGCCAAGATGCGGCTGGGAACTATGGCTACACCTTC.

This clonotype has ten or more counts. V is TRBV24-1 and J is TRBJ2-3; TRBD1 aligns across 8 bases. CDR3 size: 13 residues. Per the germline V gene, CDR1 is KGHDR and CDR2 is SFDVKD. With V trimmed by 3 bases and J by 9 bases, 4 bases remained unmatched. CDR3: CATSDPDRVTQYF. CDR3 DNA: TGTGCCACCAGTGATCCGGACAGGGTGACGCAGTATTTT.

This clonotype has more than one count but fewer than ten. The V and J genes are TRBV7-2 and TRBJ1-2; the match to TRBD1 covers 7 bases. With 3 bases clipped from V and 8 bases from J, the junction kept 3 bases outside the gene matches. Per germline, CDR1 SGHTA and CDR2 FQGNSA. The CDR3 runs to 12 residues. CDR3 sequence reads: CASSFTGEGYTF. The CDR3 nucleotides read TGTGCCAGCAGCTTTACAGGGGAAGGCTACACCTTC. Complete variable domain (other parts from reference TRBV7-2 and TRBJ1-2): GAGVSQSPSNKVTEKGKDVELRCDPISGHTALYWYRQSLGQGLEFLIYFQGNSAPDKSGLPSDRFSAERTGGSVSTLTIQRTQQEDSAVYLCASSFTGEGYTFGSGTRLTVV.

This clonotype was seen a few times. The chain employs TRBV6-1 and TRBJ2-2; TRBD2 matches 12 bases. CDR1 MNHNS and CDR2 SASEGT come from the germline V gene. V gave up 9 bases and J gave up 0 bases; unmatched junction bases: 8. This CDR3 has 17 amino acids. CDR3 in amino acids: CASSKTSGGSNTGELFF. The CDR3, as DNA: TGTGCCAGTAGCAAGACTAGCGGGGGATCGAACACCGGGGAGCTGTTTTTT.

The chain links TRBV29-1 to TRBJ2-3; 7 positions match TRBD2. This CDR3 has 15 residues. Unmatched junction bases numbered 8, after V lost 4 bases and J lost 1 base. Looked up from germline, CDR1 is SQVTM and CDR2 is ANQGSEA. The CDR3 is CSVASLADRTDTQYF. Written as DNA, the CDR3 is TGCAGCGTTGCCAGTCTAGCGGACCGCACAGATACGCAGTATTTT.

The gene calls are TRBV20-1 and TRBJ2-5, with 7 bases fitting TRBD1. The J call is uncertain, as TRBJ2-1 better fits the DNA end. The length of the CDR3 is 15 residues. The germline gives CDR1 DFQATT, CDR2 SNEGSKA (reference sequence). CDR3 sequence (DNA): TGCAGTGCTAGAGACGCCTACAGGGGCCAAGAGACCCAGTTCTTC. It encodes CSARDAYRGQETQFF.